These 6 T cell receptor beta chains came from one sample sequenced in a study of regulatory T cells in long-lasting Graves disease. Investigators prepared the TCR beta libraries by applying iRepertoire HTBI primers and Arm-PCR of CDR3 regions. One entry per CDR3 protein results from TCRdb running MiXCR on the multiplex PCR reads. Of around 230,000 distinct CDR3 sequences in the sample, 15% to 20% are singletons; the top ten hold approximately 24%. The sample's time point: newly diagnosed GD, antithyroid drugs for less than 3 months. PBMC-extracted RNA yielded the TCR library. This specimen was peripheral blood mononuclear cells (PBMCs), taken at new diagnosis, from a patient treated with antithyroid drugs. These receptors all come from a female donor with Graves disease.

This chain joins TRBV27 and TRBJ1-2; no reliable D call. Germline V gene data show CDR1 as MNHEY and CDR2 as SMNVEV (reference sequence). There are 12 residues in the CDR3. The V end lost 7 bases, the J end lost 5 bases, and 11 bases lay between the germline ends. The CDR3, as DNA: TGTGCCAGCAAAGGCCAGTCATATGGCTACACCTTC. Translated: CASKGQSYGYTF.

The rearrangement links TRBV19 to TRBJ2-2, with D maybe TRBD2 (6 bases). V was clipped by 2 bases and J by 1 base, with 11 bases between them. Germline lookup yields CDR1 LNHDA and CDR2 SQIVND (reference sequence). This CDR3 comprises 16 residues. CDR3 in amino acids: CASSIKPSENTGELFF. The DNA of the CDR3 is TGTGCCAGTAGTATAAAACCTAGCGAGAACACCGGGGAGCTGTTTTTT.

This clonotype was seen repeatedly, ten times or more. The V gene is TRBV20-1, the J gene TRBJ2-1; no definite D call. This CDR3 region has 14 residues. The ends were cut back, 0 bases at V and 5 bases at J, with 11 bases in the middle. From germline, CDR1 is DFQATT and CDR2 SNEGSKA (reference sequence). The CDR3 protein is CSAREPGRNNEQFF. The CDR3 bases are TGCAGTGCTAGAGAGCCGGGTCGTAACAATGAGCAGTTCTTC.

This clonotype was detected many times. The V call is TRBV9, the J call TRBJ1-1; D unresolved. CDR1 and CDR2 (germline): SGDLS, YYNGEE. This CDR3 is built from 13 residues. Trimming took 3 bases from V and 0 from J, leaving 6 bases between them. This CDR3 reads CASSAHLNTEAFF. CDR3 nucleotide sequence: TGTGCCAGCAGCGCTCACTTGAACACTGAAGCTTTCTTT.

This clonotype has at least ten counts. The rearrangement uses TRBV24-1 and TRBJ1-5, with 7 bases identical to TRBD1. The CDR3 has 15 residues. V trimming: 7 bases; J trimming: 6 bases; junction bases outside the gene matches: 11. CDR1 KGHDR and CDR2 SFDVKD come from the germline V gene. CDR3 sequence reads: CATSPGTVVGQPQHF. As DNA, the CDR3 is TGTGCCACCAGCCCCGGGACAGTAGTCGGTCAGCCCCAGCATTTT.

The V and J genes are TRBV24-1 and TRBJ2-1; 11 bases map to TRBD1. V was pared by 4 bases and J by 3 bases, with 7 bases of the junction left unmatched. Germline assignment: CDR1 KGHDR and CDR2 SFDVKD. The CDR3 has 17 residues. In nucleotides, the CDR3 is TGTGCCACCAGTGACCCGAAAGGGACAGGGGGCTACAATGAGCAGTTCTTC. Translating gives CATSDPKGTGGYNEQFF.